The next 9 T cell receptor beta chains were all read from a single sample in a study of T cell responses to AZD1222 COVID-19 vaccine. Clones were read by immunoSEQ multiplex PCR, and TCRdb kept only the in-frame ones, dropping some. This table holds about 90,000 clones, about 93% found once. The source material was peripheral blood, sampled on day 0 of MenACWY control vaccination. The receptors come from an adult in good health.

The chain links TRBV6-5 to TRBJ1-1, with D hard to call. The V gene's germline CDR1 is MNHEY and CDR2 SVGAGI. Between the trimmed V and J ends, which lost 6 bases and 0 bases, there was a span of 11 bases. The CDR3 is 14 residues long. The CDR3 protein is CASRGPGMNTEAFF. CDR3 nucleotide sequence: TGTGCCAGCAGAGGGCCAGGCATGAACACTGAAGCTTTCTTT.

The rearrangement uses TRBV9 and TRBJ2-7, with D unresolved. The germline V gene has CDR1 SGDLS and CDR2 YYNGEE. V was pared by 0 bases and J by 1 base, with 11 bases between. The CDR3 loop spans 15 amino acids. The CDR3, as DNA: TGTGCCAGCAGCGTAGGGCCAGTGGGATCCTACGAGCAGTACTTC. Translated, it gives CASSVGPVGSYEQYF.

The genes are TRBV29-1 and TRBJ2-3; 8 nucleotides line up with TRBD2. The CDR3 covers 14 residues. Germline trimming cut 4 bases from V and 2 bases from J; bases unmatched to any gene: 5. Per the germline V gene, CDR1 is SQVTM and CDR2 is ANQGSEA. The CDR3 spells CSVVSGGHTDTQYF. For the CDR3, the DNA is TGCAGCGTTGTCTCGGGGGGGCACACAGATACGCAGTATTTT.

This chain links TRBV12-3 or TRBV12-4 with TRBJ1-4; D might be TRBD1 (6 bases). V was cut by 5 bases and J by 8 bases, with 12 bases left in between. The CDR3 loop spans 13 amino acids. The CDR3 reads CASSPGDAEKLFF. The CDR3 DNA reads as TGTGCCAGCAGTCCAGGGGATGCCGAAAAACTGTTTTTT.

V and J are TRBV5-6 and TRBJ2-7; D unresolved. This CDR3 region has 11 residues. Germline V CDR1 and CDR2: SGHDT, YYEEEE. Trimming shortened V by 1 base and J by 5 bases, and 4 bases separated the two germline ends. As DNA, the CDR3 is TGTGCCAGCAGCTTGAACCACGAGCAGTACTTC. It encodes CASSLNHEQYF.

The rearrangement uses TRBV5-1 and TRBJ2-1; 9 bases are a match to TRBD1. The CDR3 spans 14 residues. Germline CDR1 is SGHRS and CDR2 is YFSETQ. With 5 bases clipped from V and 5 bases from J, the junction kept 5 bases outside the gene matches. CDR3 protein: CASSIGTGNNEQFF. The CDR3 nucleotides are TGCGCCAGCAGTATTGGGACAGGGAACAATGAGCAGTTCTTC.

The gene calls are TRBV13 and TRBJ1-2, with TRBD1 matching 7 bases. Trimming took 5 bases from V and 3 from J; bases not matched to a gene: 12. Germline CDR1 reads PRHDT; CDR2 reads FYEKMQ (reference sequence). This CDR3 is built from 16 residues. The CDR3 loop is CASSPETGMDDYGYTF. In DNA, the CDR3 is TGTGCCAGCAGCCCGGAGACAGGGATGGACGACTATGGCTACACCTTC.

The gene calls are TRBV14 and TRBJ1-5; D not resolved. The CDR3 loop spans 13 amino acids. Germline V gene data show CDR1 as SGHDN and CDR2 as FVKESK. Trimming cost V 0 bases and J 7 bases, with 7 bases left between them. CDR3 coding DNA: TGTGCCAGCAGCCAAGATTTAGGACAGCCCCAGCATTTT. Amino acids: CASSQDLGQPQHF.

To note about this clone: Relative to the germline gene, one junction end is altered; a read error may explain this. This chain connects TRBV7-7 to TRBJ2-7; the D gene could be TRBD1 or TRBD2 (5 bases each). The CDR3 runs 15 residues. The V gene's germline CDR1 is SSHAT and CDR2 FNYEAQ (reference sequence). CDR3 amino acids: CASSLARGANYEQYF. CDR3 DNA: TGTGCTAGCAGCTTAGCGCGAGGGGCTAACTACGAGCAGTACTTC.